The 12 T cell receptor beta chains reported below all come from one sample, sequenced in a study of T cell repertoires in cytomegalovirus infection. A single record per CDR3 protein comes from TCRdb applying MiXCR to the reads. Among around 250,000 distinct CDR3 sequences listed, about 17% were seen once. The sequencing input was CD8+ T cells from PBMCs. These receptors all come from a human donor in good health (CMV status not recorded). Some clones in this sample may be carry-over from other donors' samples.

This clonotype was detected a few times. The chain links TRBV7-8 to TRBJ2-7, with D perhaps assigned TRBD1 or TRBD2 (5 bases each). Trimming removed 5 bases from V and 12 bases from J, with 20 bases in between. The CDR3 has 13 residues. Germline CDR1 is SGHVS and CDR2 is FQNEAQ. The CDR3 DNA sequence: TGTGCCAGCAGCCTGGGGACGGAGCTTTATGTGTACTTC. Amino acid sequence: CASSLGTELYVYF.

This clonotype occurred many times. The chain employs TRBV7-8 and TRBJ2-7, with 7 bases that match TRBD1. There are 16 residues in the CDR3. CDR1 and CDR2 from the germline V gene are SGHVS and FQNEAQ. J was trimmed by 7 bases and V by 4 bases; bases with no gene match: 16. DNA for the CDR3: TGTGCCAGCAGCTGGGACCGGGACAGCCTCCTTCGGGAGCAGTACTTC. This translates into CASSWDRDSLLREQYF.

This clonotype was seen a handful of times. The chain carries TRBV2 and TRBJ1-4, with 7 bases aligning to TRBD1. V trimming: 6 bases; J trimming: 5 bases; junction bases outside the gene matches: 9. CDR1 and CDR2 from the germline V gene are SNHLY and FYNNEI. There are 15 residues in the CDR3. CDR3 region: CASRPRDRLNEKLFF. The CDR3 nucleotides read TGTGCCAGCAGGCCACGGGACAGATTGAATGAAAAACTGTTTTTT.

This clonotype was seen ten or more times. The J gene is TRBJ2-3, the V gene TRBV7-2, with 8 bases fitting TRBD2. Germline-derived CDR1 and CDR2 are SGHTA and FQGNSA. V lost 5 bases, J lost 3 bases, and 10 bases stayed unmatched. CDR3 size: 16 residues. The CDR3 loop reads CASSPGAGGFTDTQYF. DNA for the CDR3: TGTGCCAGCAGCCCAGGGGCGGGGGGTTTTACAGATACGCAGTATTTT. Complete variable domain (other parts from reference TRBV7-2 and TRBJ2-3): GAGVSQSPSNKVTEKGKDVELRCDPISGHTALYWYRQSLGQGLEFLIYFQGNSAPDKSGLPSDRFSAERTGGSVSTLTIQRTQQEDSAVYLCASSPGAGGFTDTQYFGPGTRLTVL.

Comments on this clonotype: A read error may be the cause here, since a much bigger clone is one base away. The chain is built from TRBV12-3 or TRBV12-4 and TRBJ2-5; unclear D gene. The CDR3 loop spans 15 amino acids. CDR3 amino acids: CASSRQGFTQESQYF. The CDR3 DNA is TGTGCCAGCAGTAGACAAGGCTTCACCCAAGAGTCCCAGTACTTC.

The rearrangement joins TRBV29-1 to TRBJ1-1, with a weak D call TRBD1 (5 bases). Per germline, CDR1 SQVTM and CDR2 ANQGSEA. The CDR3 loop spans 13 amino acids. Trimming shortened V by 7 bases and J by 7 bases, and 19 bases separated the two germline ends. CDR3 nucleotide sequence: TGCAGCGCCCTGGGGGGGACCGGTATTGAAGCTTTCTTT. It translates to CSALGGTGIEAFF.

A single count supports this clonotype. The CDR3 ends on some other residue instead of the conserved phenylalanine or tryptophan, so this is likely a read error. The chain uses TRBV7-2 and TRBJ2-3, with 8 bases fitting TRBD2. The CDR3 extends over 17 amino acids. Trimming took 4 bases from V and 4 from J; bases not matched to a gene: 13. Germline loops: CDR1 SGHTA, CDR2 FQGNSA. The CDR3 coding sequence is TGTGCCAGCAGCTCCGGACGACTAGCGAGTTATTCAGATACGCAGTATCTT. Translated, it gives CASSSGRLASYSDTQYL.

The CDR3 here is CASRAGAGYNEQFF. The CDR3 coding sequence is TGTGCCAGCCGAGCGGGGGCCGGATACAATGAGCAGTTCTTC. This chain uses TRBV2 with TRBJ2-1; TRBD2 matches at 8 bases. The length of the CDR3 is 14 residues. Trimming took 8 bases from V and 4 from J; bases not matched to a gene: 7. The V gene's germline CDR1 is SNHLY and CDR2 FYNNEI. The variable domain in full, with the rest retrieved from reference TRBV2 and TRBJ2-1, is EPEVTQTPSHQVTQMGQEVILRCVPISNHLYFYWYRQILGQKVEFLVSFYNNEISEKSEIFDDQFSVERPDGSNFTLKIRSTKLEDSAMYFCASRAGAGYNEQFFGPGTRLTVL.

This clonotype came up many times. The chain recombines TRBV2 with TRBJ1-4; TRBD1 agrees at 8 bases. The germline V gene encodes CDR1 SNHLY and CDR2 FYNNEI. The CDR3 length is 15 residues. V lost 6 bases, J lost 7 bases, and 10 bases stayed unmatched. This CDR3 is CASSYGTGRGEKLFF. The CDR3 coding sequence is TGTGCCAGCAGCTATGGGACAGGTAGAGGTGAAAAACTGTTTTTT.

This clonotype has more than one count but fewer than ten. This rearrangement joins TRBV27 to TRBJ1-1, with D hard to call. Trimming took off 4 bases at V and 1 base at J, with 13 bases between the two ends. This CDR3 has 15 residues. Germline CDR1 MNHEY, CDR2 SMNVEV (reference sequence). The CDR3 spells CASSSADTANTEAFF. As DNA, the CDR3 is TGTGCCAGCAGTTCCGCCGACACCGCGAACACTGAAGCTTTCTTT.

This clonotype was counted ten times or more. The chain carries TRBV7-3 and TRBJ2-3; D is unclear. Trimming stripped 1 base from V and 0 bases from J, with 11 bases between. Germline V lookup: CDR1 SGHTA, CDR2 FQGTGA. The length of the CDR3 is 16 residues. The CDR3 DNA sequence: TGTGCCAGCAGCTTAAACCCGGGCCCTAGCACAGATACGCAGTATTTT. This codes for CASSLNPGPSTDTQYF.

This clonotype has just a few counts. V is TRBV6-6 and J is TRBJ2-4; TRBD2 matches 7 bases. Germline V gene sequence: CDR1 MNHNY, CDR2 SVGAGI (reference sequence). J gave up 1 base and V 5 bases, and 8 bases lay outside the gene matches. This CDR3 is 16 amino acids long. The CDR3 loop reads CASSTIGGEAKNIQYF. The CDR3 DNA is TGTGCCAGCAGTACGATTGGGGGGGAGGCCAAAAACATTCAGTACTTC.